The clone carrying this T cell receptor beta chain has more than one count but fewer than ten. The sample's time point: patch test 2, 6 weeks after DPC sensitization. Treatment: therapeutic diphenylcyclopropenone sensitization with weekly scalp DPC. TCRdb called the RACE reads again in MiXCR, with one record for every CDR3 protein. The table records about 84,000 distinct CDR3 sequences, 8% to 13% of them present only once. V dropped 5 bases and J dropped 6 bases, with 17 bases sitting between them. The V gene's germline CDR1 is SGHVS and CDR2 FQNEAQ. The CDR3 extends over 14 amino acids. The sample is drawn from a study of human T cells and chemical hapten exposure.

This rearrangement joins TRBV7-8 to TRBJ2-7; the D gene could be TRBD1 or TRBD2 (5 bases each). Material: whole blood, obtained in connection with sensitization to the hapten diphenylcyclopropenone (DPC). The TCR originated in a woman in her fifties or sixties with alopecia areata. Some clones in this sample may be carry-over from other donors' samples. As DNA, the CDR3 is TGTGCCAGCAGCGAAGAGGACAAACGGGGCGAGCAGTACTTC. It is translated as CASSEEDKRGEQYF.